The rows below give T cell receptor beta chains drawn from one sample of a study of T-cell reconstitution after alpha-beta-depleted transplantation in children. TCRdb passed the PCR reads through MiXCR, listing each CDR3 protein once. This sample has 670,000 or so distinct CDR3 sequences, with about an eighth found just once. This sample comprised PBMCs, obtained before TCRalphabeta/CD19-depleted stem cell transplant. These TCRs come from a girl aged 2 to 10 with congenital amegakaryocytic thrombocytopenia, due to receive a stem cell transplant. CDR3s include the opening cysteine and the closing phenylalanine or tryptophan. D genes are given only for firm matches. Only part of the rows carry a size: once, few, many, or a class if the clone is expanded.

TRBJ2-2,TRBD2,TRBV3-1,.,CASSQDRWLAGANTGELFF,TGTGCCAGCAGCCAAGATCGATGGCTAGCGGGGGCGAACACCGGGGAGCTGTTTTTT
TRBJ1-5,TRBD1,TRBV29-1,many,CSAGQGGQPQHF,TGCAGCGCAGGACAGGGAGGTCAGCCCCAGCATTTT
TRBJ2-5,.,TRBV12-3/TRBV12-4,few,CASSLALIAETQYF,TGTGCCAGCAGTTTAGCGCTTATAGCGGAGACCCAGTACTTC
TRBJ1-2,.,TRBV29-1,many,CSVEEYGDFYGYTF,TGCAGCGTTGAAGAATATGGGGATTTCTATGGCTACACCTTC
TRBJ2-3,.,TRBV5-4,few,CASSSGDFLAATNTDTQYF,TGTGCCAGCAGCTCAGGGGATTTCCTAGCGGCCACCAACACAGATACGCAGTATTTT
TRBJ2-2,.,TRBV25-1,many,CASREQGEGGELFF,TGTGCCAGCAGAGAACAGGGGGAGGGCGGGGAGCTGTTTTTT
TRBJ2-7,.,TRBV20-1,few,CSAVPNRVRSEQYF,TGCAGTGCGGTCCCAAACAGGGTCCGGTCCGAGCAGTACTTC
TRBJ2-6,TRBD1,TRBV6-5,few,CASSYGTGFGSGANVLTF,TGTGCCAGCAGTTACGGGACAGGGTTCGGCTCTGGGGCCAACGTCCTGACTTTC
TRBJ1-1,.,TRBV5-1,.,CASRLQDPLEAFF,TGCGCCAGCCGGCTACAGGATCCCCTGGAAGCTTTCTTT
TRBJ2-3,.,TRBV12-3/TRBV12-4,few,CASSSGRLRWDPGLSDTQYF,TGTGCCAGCAGCTCCGGGCGACTTAGGTGGGACCCCGGGCTCTCAGATACGCAGTATTTT
TRBJ2-7,TRBD2,TRBV27,.,CASRKTLAGEISYEQYF,TGTGCCAGCAGAAAAACCCTGGCGGGGGAGATCTCCTACGAGCAGTACTTC
TRBJ1-4,.,TRBV20-1,.,CSVGDREKLFF,TGCAGTGTAGGGGACCGAGAAAAACTGTTTTTT
TRBJ2-7,.,TRBV10-2,.,CASGGDSSSYEQYF,TGCGCCAGCGGGGGGGACAGTTCCTCCTACGAGCAGTACTTC
TRBJ2-1,.,TRBV20-1,few,CSATRARDEQFF,TGCAGTGCTACGCGAGCTCGCGATGAGCAGTTCTTC
TRBJ2-1,TRBD2,TRBV20-1,.,CSASRVLADPTRLYNEQFF,TGCAGTGCTAGCCGGGTACTAGCGGATCCTACACGACTTTACAATGAGCAGTTCTTC
TRBJ1-2,.,TRBV10-1,many,CASSEHRTSDTDGYTF,TGCGCCAGCAGTGAGCACAGAACCTCAGATACGGATGGCTACACCTTC
TRBJ2-6,.,TRBV5-1,few,CASSLEVVGSSGANVLTF,TGCGCCAGCAGCTTGGAGGTGGTAGGAAGCTCTGGGGCCAACGTCCTGACTTTC
TRBJ2-1,.,TRBV29-1,many,CSDWGLGTVGKNEQFF,TGCAGCGATTGGGGACTTGGGACAGTTGGGAAGAATGAGCAGTTCTTC
TRBJ2-5,.,TRBV20-1,few,CSALDSRETQYF,TGCAGTGCTCTTGACTCGAGGGAGACCCAGTACTTC
TRBJ1-5,.,TRBV6-5,.,CASGRLSNRESKPQHF,TGTGCCAGCGGAAGACTCAGTAACAGGGAGTCAAAACCCCAGCATTTT
TRBJ2-7,.,TRBV6-1,many,CASSLTGNYYEQYF,TGTGCCAGCAGTCTAACAGGGAATTACTACGAGCAGTACTTC
TRBJ1-2,.,TRBV4-2,.,CASSQEKTYGYTF,TGTGCCAGCAGCCAAGAGAAGACCTATGGCTACACCTTC
TRBJ2-7,.,TRBV14,.,CASSQVPDNRYEQYF,TGTGCCAGCAGCCAAGTCCCGGACAACCGCTACGAGCAGTACTTC
TRBJ2-6,.,TRBV3-1,.,CASSQGGLSGANVLTF,TGTGCCAGCAGCCAAGGGGGCCTCTCTGGGGCCAACGTCCTGACTTTC
TRBJ2-2,TRBD1,TRBV6-1,many,CASSVNRGNTGELFF,TGTGCCAGCAGTGTCAACAGGGGTAACACCGGGGAGCTGTTTTTT
TRBJ2-7,TRBD2,TRBV5-1,many,CASSLIVAGGLTYEQYF,TGCGCCAGCAGCTTGATCGTCGCGGGAGGGCTAACCTACGAGCAGTACTTC
TRBJ2-3,.,TRBV20-1,many,CSRLLWESDTQYF,TGCAGTAGGCTGCTGTGGGAATCGGATACGCAGTATTTT